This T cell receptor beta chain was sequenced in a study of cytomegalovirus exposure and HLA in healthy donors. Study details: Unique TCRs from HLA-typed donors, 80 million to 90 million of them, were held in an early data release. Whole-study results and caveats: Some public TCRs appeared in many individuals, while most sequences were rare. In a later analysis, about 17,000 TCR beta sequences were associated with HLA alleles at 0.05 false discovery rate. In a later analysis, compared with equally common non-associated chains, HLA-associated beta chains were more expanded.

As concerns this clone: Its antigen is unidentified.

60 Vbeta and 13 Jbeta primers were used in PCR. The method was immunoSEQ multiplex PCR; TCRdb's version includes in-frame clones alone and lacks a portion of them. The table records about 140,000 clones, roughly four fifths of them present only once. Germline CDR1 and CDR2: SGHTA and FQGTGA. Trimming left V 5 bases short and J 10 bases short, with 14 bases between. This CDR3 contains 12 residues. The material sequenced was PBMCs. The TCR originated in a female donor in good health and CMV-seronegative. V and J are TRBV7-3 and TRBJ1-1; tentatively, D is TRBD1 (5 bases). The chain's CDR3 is CASSRDPGGAFF. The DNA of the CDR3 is TGTGCCAGCAGCCGGGACCCGGGAGGAGCTTTCTTT.